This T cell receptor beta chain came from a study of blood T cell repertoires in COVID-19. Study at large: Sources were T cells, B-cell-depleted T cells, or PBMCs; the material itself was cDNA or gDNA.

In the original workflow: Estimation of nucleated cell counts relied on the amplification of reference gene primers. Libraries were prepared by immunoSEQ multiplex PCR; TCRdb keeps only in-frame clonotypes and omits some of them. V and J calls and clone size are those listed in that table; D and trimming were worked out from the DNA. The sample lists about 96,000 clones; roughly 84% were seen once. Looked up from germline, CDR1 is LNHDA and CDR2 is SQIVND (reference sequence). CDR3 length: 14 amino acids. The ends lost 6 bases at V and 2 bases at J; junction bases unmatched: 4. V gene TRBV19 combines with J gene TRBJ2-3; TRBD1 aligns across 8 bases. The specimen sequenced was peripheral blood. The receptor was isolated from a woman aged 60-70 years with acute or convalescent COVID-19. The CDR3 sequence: CASSRDRNTDTQYF. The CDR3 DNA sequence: TGTGCCAGTAGCAGGGACAGGAACACAGATACGCAGTATTTT.